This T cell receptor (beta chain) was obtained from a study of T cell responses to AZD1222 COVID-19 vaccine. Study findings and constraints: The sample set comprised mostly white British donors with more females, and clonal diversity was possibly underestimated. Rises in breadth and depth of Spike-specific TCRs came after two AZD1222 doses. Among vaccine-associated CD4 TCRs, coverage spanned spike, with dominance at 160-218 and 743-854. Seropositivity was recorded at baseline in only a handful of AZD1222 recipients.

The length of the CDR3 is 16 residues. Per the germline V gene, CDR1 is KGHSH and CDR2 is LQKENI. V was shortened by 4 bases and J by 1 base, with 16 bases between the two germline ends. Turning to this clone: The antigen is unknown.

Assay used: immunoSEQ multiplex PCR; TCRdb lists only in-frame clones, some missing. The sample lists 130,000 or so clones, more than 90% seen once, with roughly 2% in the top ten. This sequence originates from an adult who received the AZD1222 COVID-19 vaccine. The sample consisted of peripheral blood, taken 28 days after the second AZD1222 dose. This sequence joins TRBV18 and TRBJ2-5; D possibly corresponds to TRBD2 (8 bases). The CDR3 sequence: CASSQVSGTAQETQYF. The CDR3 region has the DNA TGTGCCAGCTCACAGGTTAGCGGGACAGCCCAAGAGACCCAGTACTTC.